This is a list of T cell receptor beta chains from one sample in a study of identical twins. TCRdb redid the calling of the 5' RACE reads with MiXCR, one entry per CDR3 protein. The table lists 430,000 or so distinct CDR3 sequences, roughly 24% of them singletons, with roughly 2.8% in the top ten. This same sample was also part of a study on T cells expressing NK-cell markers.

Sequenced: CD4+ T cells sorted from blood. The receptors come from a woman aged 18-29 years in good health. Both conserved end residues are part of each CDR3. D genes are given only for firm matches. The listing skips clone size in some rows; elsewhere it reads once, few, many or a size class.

CASRAGTGGEEQYF TRBD1 NA TRBJ2-7 TRBV12-3/TRBV12-4
CASSQEYRGSNQPQHF TRBD1 many TRBJ1-5 TRBV4-1
CSASGVRAGELFF NA NA TRBJ2-2 TRBV20-1
CASSRDDLWQYF NA NA TRBJ2-7 TRBV2
CASSLETFSGEQYF NA NA TRBJ2-7 TRBV5-1
CASSLRGTSGGGADTQYF TRBD2 NA TRBJ2-3 TRBV7-3
CASGFGRAAYEQYF NA few TRBJ2-7 TRBV5-1
CASTLIGLNQPQHF NA once TRBJ1-5 TRBV5-8
CASRVSGGTYNEQFF TRBD2 few TRBJ2-1 TRBV7-2
CASSRQVNTEAFF NA many TRBJ1-1 TRBV7-9
CSGLAGAPYKQYF TRBD2 NA TRBJ2-7 TRBV29-1
CATSPGGNYGYTF NA NA TRBJ1-2 TRBV24-1
CASSLAGRSTQYF NA NA TRBJ2-3 TRBV5-1
CSAGGTSGYNEQFF TRBD2 many TRBJ2-1 TRBV29-1
CASSRFEGADTQYF NA NA TRBJ2-3 TRBV11-3
CASSSYSGTSGRGFFF TRBD2 NA TRBJ2-1 TRBV12-3/TRBV12-4
CASSAETGGAREQYF TRBD1 few TRBJ2-7 TRBV7-2
CSVVQGRGTEAFF NA NA TRBJ1-1 TRBV29-1
CAWSVAGGLQFF TRBD2 NA TRBJ2-1 TRBV30
CASSPGWGVNGYTF NA NA TRBJ1-2 TRBV5-6
CASSLAPGANEQYF NA NA TRBJ2-7 TRBV5-5
CASSLSSGEDIQYF NA few TRBJ2-4 TRBV5-1
CASSPYLTSGVYNEQFF TRBD2 NA TRBJ2-1 TRBV3-1
CASSQPTSGRETQYF TRBD2 NA TRBJ2-5 TRBV3-1
CASRIASNTGELFF NA NA TRBJ2-2 TRBV7-2
CAILGRTDTQYF NA few TRBJ2-3 TRBV10-3
CASSLSGGSTDTQYF TRBD2 once TRBJ2-3 TRBV3-1
CASSYSGRHSGNTIYF NA NA TRBJ1-3 TRBV6-5
CASSPSAGTLQETQYF NA many TRBJ2-5 TRBV4-3
CSASGGISYNSPLHF NA NA TRBJ1-6 TRBV20-1
CASSTSGRTEQYF NA NA TRBJ2-7 TRBV19
CASSESGEKLFF NA NA TRBJ1-4 TRBV2
CASSPPLAEKLFF NA few TRBJ1-4 TRBV4-1
CASSLARLAGTETQYF TRBD2 few TRBJ2-5 TRBV5-1
CSARDYLRISTDTQYF NA NA TRBJ2-3 TRBV20-1
CATPPGYTF NA NA TRBJ1-2 TRBV24-1
CASSFQTYTDTQYF NA few TRBJ2-3 TRBV5-5
CASSETGNNSPLHF NA few TRBJ1-6 TRBV10-1
CASSPGTEHGYTF TRBD1 once TRBJ1-2 TRBV7-3
CASSLGGWGYTF NA few TRBJ1-2 TRBV11-2
CASSYKGWVAGSYEQYF TRBD2 NA TRBJ2-7 TRBV6-5
CSVVQGTSNQPQHF NA few TRBJ1-5 TRBV29-1
CAISPQAGYEQYF NA NA TRBJ2-7 TRBV10-3
CASSTGATDTQYF NA few TRBJ2-3 TRBV12-3/TRBV12-4